This TCR beta chain originates from a study of cytomegalovirus exposure and HLA in healthy donors. The study's findings and limits: Researchers catalogued 160 or so TCR beta chains as cytomegalovirus-associated. The study found most TCR sequences rare, yet found some public TCRs in many donors. Cytomegalovirus status was reportedly diagnosed by the classifier with high sensitivity and specificity.

Germline assignment: CDR1 SGDLS and CDR2 YYNGEE. V gave up 0 bases and J gave up 7 bases, with 11 bases separating them. This CDR3 is built from 14 residues. Method: immunoSEQ multiplex PCR; TCRdb's copy keeps in-frame clones and lacks some. The sample shows more than 100,000 clones, roughly 90% of them seen only once. This clone has more than one count but fewer than ten. As yet, its antigen is unknown. The chain has TRBV9 and TRBJ1-5; D call uncertain. The receptor was isolated from a woman aged 18-29 years in good health and CMV-seropositive. Sequenced material: PBMCs. The CDR3 sequence: CASSVEGGRQPQHF. CDR3 bases: TGTGCCAGCAGCGTAGAGGGAGGACGGCAGCCCCAGCATTTT.